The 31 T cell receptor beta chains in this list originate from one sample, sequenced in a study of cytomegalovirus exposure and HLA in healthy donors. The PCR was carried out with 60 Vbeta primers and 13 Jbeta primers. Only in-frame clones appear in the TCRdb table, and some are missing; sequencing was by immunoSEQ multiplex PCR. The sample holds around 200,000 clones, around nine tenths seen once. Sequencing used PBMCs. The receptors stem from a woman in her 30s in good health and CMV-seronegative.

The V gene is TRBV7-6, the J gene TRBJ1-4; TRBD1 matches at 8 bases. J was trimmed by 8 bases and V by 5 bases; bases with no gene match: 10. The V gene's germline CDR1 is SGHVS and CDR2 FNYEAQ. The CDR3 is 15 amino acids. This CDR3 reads CASSTIRGRWEKLFF. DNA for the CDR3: TGTGCCAGCAGCACGATCAGGGGGCGTTGGGAAAAACTGTTTTTT.

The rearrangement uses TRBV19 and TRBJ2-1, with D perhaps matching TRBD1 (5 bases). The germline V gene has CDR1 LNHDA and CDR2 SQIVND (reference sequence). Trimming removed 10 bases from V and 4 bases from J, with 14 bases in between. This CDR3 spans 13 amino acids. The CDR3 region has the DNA TGTGCCACCGTAGGGGCGTCTTACAATGAGCAGTTCTTC. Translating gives CATVGASYNEQFF.

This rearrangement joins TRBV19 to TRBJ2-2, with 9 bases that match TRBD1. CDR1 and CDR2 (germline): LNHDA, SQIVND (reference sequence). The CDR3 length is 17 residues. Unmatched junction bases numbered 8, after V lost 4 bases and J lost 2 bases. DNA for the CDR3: TGTGCCAGTAGTACGGACAGGGGATTCGTAAACACCGGGGAGCTGTTTTTT. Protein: CASSTDRGFVNTGELFF.

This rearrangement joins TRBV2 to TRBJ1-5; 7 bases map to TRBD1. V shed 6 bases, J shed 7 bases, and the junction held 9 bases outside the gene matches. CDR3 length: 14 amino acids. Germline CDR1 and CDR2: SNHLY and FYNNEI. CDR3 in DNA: TGTGCCAGCAGGGGCCGGGACAGCGGGCAGCCCCAGCATTTT. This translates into CASRGRDSGQPQHF.

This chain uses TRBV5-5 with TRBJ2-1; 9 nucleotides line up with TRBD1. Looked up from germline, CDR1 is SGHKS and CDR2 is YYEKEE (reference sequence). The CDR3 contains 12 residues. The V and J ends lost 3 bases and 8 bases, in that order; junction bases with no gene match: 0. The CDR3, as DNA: TGTGCCAGCAGCTGGACAGGGGATGAGCAGTTCTTC. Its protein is CASSWTGDEQFF.

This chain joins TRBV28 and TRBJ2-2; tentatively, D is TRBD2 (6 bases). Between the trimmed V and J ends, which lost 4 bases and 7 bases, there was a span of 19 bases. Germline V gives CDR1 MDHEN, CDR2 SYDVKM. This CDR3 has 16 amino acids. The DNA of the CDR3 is TGTGCCAGCAGTTCCCCTGAGGCCTGGGGGGACGGGGAGCTGTTTTTT. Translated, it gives CASSSPEAWGDGELFF.

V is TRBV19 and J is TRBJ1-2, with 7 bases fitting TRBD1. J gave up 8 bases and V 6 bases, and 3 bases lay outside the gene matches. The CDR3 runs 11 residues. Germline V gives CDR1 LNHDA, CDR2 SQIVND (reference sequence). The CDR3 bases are TGTGCCAGTAGCTCAGGGGGAGGCTACACCTTC. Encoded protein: CASSSGGGYTF. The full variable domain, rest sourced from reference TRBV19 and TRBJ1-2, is DGGITQSPKYLFRKEGQNVTLSCEQNLNHDAMYWYRQDPGQGLRLIYYSQIVNDFQKGDIAEGYSVSREKKESFPLTVTSAQKNPTAFYLCASSSGGGYTFGSGTRLTVV.

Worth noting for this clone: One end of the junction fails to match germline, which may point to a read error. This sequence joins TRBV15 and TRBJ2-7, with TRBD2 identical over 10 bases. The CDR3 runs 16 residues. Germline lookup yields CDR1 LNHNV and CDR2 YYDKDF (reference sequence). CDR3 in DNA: TGTGCCACCAGCAGGGAGCGGGGGGGAGTCTCCAACGAGCAGTACTTC. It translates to CATSRERGGVSNEQYF.

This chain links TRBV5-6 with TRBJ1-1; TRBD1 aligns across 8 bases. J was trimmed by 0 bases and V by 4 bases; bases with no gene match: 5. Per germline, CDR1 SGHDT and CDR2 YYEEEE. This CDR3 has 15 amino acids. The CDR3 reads CASSPGTGVNTEAFF. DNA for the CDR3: TGTGCCAGCAGCCCCGGGACAGGAGTGAACACTGAAGCTTTCTTT.

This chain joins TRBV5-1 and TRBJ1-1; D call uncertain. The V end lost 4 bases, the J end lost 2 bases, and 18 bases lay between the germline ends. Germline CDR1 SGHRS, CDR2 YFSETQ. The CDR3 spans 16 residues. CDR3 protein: CASSTSLEATNTEAFF. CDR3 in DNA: TGCGCCAGCAGCACTAGTCTCGAAGCTACTAACACTGAAGCTTTCTTT. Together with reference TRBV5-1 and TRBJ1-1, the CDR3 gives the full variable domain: KAGVTQTPRYLIKTRGQQVTLSCSPISGHRSVSWYQQTPGQGLQFLFEYFSETQRNKGNFPGRFSGRQFSNSRSEMNVSTLELGDSALYLCASSTSLEATNTEAFFGQGTRLTVV.

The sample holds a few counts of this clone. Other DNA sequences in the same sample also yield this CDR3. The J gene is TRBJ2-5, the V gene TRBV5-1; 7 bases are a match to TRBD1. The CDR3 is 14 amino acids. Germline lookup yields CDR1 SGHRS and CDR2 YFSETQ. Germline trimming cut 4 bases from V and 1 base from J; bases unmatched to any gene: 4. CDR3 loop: CASSPGTAQETQYF. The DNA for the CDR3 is TGCGCCAGCAGCCCCGGGACAGCCCAAGAGACCCAGTACTTC.

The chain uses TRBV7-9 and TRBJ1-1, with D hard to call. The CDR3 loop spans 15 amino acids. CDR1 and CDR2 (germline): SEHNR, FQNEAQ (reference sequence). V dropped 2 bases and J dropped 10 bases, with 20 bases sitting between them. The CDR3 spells CASSLTVNEGWGAFF. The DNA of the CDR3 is TGTGCCAGCAGCTTAACCGTCAATGAGGGCTGGGGAGCTTTCTTT.

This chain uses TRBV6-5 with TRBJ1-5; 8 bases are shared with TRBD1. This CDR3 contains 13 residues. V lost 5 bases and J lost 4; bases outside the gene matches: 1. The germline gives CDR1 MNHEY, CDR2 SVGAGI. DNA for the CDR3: TGTGCCAGCAGTCGGACAGGGAATCAGCCCCAGCATTTT. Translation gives CASSRTGNQPQHF.

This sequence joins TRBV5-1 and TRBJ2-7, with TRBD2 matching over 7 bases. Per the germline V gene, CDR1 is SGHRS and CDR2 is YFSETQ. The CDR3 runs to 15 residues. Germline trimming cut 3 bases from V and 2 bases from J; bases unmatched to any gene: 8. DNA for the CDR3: TGCGCCAGCAGCTCTCAGCGACTAGCCCCCTACGAGCAGTACTTC. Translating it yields CASSSQRLAPYEQYF.

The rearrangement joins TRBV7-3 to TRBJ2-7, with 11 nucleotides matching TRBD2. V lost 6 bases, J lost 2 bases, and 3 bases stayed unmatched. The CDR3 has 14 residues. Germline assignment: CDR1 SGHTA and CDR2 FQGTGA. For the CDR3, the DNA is TGTGCCAGCAGTCTAGCGGGAGGTACCTACGAGCAGTACTTC. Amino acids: CASSLAGGTYEQYF.

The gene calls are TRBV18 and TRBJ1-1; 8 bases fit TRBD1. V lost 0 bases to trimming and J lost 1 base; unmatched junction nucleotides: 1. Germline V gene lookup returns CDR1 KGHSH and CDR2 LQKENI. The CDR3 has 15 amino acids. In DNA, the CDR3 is TGTGCCAGCTCACCACCGACAGGGGCGAACACTGAAGCTTTCTTT. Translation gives CASSPPTGANTEAFF.

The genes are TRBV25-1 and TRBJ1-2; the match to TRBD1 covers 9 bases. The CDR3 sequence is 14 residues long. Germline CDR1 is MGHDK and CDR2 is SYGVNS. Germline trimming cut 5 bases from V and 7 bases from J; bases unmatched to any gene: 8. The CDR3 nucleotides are TGTGCCAGCAGTCTAATGGGACAGGGTGGTGGCTACACCTTC. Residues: CASSLMGQGGGYTF.

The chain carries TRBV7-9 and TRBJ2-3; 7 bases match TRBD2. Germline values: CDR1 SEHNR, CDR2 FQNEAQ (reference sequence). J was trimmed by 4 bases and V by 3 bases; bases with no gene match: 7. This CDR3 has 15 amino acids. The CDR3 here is CASSLGGALPDTQYF. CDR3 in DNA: TGTGCCAGCAGCTTGGGAGGGGCCCTACCAGATACGCAGTATTTT.

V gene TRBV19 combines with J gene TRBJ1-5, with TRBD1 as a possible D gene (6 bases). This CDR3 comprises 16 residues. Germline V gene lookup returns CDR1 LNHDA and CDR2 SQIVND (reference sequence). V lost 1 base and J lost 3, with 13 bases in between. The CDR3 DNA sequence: TGTGCCAGTAGTATAGCAGGGGCTTGGTCCAATCAGCCCCAGCATTTT. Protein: CASSIAGAWSNQPQHF.

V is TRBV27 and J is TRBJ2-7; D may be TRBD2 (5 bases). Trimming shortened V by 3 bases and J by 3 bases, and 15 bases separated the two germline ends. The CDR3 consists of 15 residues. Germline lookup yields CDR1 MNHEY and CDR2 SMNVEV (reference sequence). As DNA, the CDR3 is TGTGCCAGCAGTTTTCGTCGGGGATGGGACTACGAGCAGTACTTC. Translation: CASSFRRGWDYEQYF.

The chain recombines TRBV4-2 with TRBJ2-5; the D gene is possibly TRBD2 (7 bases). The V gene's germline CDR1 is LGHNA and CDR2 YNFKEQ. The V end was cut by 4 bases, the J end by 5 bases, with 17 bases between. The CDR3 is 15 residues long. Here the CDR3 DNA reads TGTGCCAGCAGCCCCTCGGGGGGCGGGGTGGAGACCCAGTACTTC. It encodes CASSPSGGGVETQYF.

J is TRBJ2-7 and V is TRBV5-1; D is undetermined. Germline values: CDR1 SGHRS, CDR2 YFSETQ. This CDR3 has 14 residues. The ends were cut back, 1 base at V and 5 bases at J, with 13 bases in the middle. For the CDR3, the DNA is TGCGCCAGCAGCTTGTCTGCGGCCACCCACGAGCAGTACTTC. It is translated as CASSLSAATHEQYF.

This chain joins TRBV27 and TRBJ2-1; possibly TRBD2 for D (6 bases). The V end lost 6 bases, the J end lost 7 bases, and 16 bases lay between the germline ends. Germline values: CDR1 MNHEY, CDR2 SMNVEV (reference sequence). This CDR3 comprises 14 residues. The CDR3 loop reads CASRNAGTGNEQFF. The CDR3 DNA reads TGTGCCAGCAGAAATGCGGGGACTGGGAATGAGCAGTTCTTC.

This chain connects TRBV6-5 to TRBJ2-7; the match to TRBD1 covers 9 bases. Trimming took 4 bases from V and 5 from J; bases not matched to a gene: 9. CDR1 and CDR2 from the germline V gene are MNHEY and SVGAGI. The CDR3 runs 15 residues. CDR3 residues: CASSFQTGGQDEQYF. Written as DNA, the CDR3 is TGTGCCAGCAGTTTCCAAACAGGGGGCCAGGACGAGCAGTACTTC.

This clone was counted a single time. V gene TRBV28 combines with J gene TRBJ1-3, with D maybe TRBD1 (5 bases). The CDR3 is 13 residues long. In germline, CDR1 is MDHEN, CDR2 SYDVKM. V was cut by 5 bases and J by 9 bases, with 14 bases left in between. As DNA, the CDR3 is TGTGCCAGCAGTCAGACAGCCCATGGCACCATATATTTT. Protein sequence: CASSQTAHGTIYF.

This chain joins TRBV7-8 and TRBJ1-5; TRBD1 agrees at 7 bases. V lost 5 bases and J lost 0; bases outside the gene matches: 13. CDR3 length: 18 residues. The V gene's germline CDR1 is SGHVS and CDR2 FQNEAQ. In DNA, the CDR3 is TGTGCCAGCAGCCCGAGGGACAGCGTCGGATATAGCAATCAGCCCCAGCATTTT. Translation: CASSPRDSVGYSNQPQHF.

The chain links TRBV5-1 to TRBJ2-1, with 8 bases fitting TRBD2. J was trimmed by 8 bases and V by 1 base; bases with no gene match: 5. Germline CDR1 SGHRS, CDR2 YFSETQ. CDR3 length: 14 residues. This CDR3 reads CASSLYPGGDEQFF. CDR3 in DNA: TGCGCCAGCAGCTTGTACCCGGGGGGGGATGAGCAGTTCTTC.

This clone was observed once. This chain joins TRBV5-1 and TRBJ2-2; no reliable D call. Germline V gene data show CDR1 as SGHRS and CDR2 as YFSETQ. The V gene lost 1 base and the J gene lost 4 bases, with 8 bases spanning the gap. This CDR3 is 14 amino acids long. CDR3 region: CASSLRRGTGELFF. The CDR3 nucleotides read TGCGCCAGCAGCTTGAGGAGAGGCACCGGGGAGCTGTTTTTT. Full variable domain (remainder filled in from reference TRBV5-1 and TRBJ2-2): KAGVTQTPRYLIKTRGQQVTLSCSPISGHRSVSWYQQTPGQGLQFLFEYFSETQRNKGNFPGRFSGRQFSNSRSEMNVSTLELGDSALYLCASSLRRGTGELFFGEGSRLTVL.

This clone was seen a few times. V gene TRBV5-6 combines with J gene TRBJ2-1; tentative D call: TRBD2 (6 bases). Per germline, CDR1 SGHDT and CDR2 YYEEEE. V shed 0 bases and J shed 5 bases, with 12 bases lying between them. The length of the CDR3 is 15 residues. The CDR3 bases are TGTGCCAGCAGCTTGGAGCGGGCGTACCACAATGAGCAGTTCTTC. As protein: CASSLERAYHNEQFF.

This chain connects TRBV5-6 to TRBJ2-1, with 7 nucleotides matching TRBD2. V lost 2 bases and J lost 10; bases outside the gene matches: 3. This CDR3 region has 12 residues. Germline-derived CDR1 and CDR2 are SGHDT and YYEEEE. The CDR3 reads CASSFLGGEQFF. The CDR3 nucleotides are TGTGCCAGCAGCTTTTTGGGAGGGGAGCAGTTCTTC. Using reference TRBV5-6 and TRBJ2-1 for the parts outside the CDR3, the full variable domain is DAGVTQSPTHLIKTRGQQVTLRCSPKSGHDTVSWYQQALGQGPQFIFQYYEEEERQRGNFPDRFSGHQFPNYSSELNVNALLLGDSALYLCASSFLGGEQFFGPGTRLTVL.

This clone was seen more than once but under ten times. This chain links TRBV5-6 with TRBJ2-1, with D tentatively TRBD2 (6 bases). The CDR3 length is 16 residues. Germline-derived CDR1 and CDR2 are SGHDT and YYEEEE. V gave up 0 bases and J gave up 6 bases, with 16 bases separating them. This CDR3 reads CASSLVNAGGSNEQFF. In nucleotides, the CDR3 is TGTGCCAGCAGCTTGGTGAACGCAGGAGGGTCCAATGAGCAGTTCTTC.